This entry lists 10 T cell receptor beta chains sequenced from one sample in a study of CD8+CD57+ T cells in acquired aplastic anemia. Template material for TCR beta VDJ and CDR3 profiling consisted of genomic DNA. TCRdb ran MiXCR on the reads and lists one entry per CDR3 protein. This sample carries around 80,000 distinct CDR3 sequences, roughly 72% of them seen once, and the ten largest clones take roughly 80%. Patients picked for sequencing had shown CD8+CD57+ cell expansion detected by flow cytometry. The sequencing sample was made of sorted CD4+, CD8+, or CD8+CD57+ T cells (not recorded which) from PBMCs. The receptor source for this set is a human donor with aplastic anemia.

The chain recombines TRBV10-3 with TRBJ2-6, with 7 bases that match TRBD1. Germline V gives CDR1 ENHRY, CDR2 SYGVKD. The CDR3 consists of 18 residues. Trimming removed 1 base from V and 1 base from J; junction bases left unmatched: 7. The CDR3 DNA sequence: TGTGCCATCAGTGAGTGGTCGGCAGGGGGTTCTGGGGCCAACGTCCTGACTTTC. Encoded protein: CAISEWSAGGSGANVLTF.

The chain carries TRBV15 and TRBJ2-1; tentatively, D is TRBD1 (6 bases). The CDR3 covers 16 residues. V shed 3 bases and J shed 6 bases, with 18 bases lying between them. Germline CDR1 is LNHNV and CDR2 is YYDKDF (reference sequence). The CDR3 region has the DNA TGTGCCACCAGCAGCTCCAGGTCGGGACAAGGCAATGAGCAGTTCTTC. Translated, it gives CATSSSRSGQGNEQFF.

The CDR3 DNA is TGTGCCAGCAGCGTGGGGGAATACCGCACCTATAATTCACCCCTCCACTTT. It translates to CASSVGEYRTYNSPLHF. The chain couples TRBV9 to TRBJ1-6; TRBD1 is a possible D gene (5 bases). This CDR3 contains 17 residues. The V end was cut by 2 bases, the J end by 2 bases, with 14 bases between. Germline assignment: CDR1 SGDLS and CDR2 YYNGEE.

The V call is TRBV7-2, the J call TRBJ2-5; D gene uncertain. The V gene's germline CDR1 is SGHTA and CDR2 FQGNSA. Trimming removed 5 bases from V and 0 bases from J, with 10 bases in between. There are 14 residues in the CDR3. Here the CDR3 DNA reads TGTGCCAGCAGCCTACTATTGTACCAAGAGACCCAGTACTTC. Translated, it gives CASSLLLYQETQYF.

The chain has TRBV19 and TRBJ2-6; D may match TRBD1 or TRBD2 (5 bases each). Trimming removed 4 bases from V and 0 bases from J, with 7 bases in between. The germline V gene has CDR1 LNHDA and CDR2 SQIVND (reference sequence). This CDR3 region has 15 residues. CDR3 bases: TGTGCCAGTAGTACAGGGAGCTCTGGGGCCAACGTCCTGACTTTC. Amino acid sequence: CASSTGSSGANVLTF.

The V call is TRBV11-3, the J call TRBJ1-1, with TRBD1 as a possible D gene (5 bases). From germline, CDR1 is SGHNT and CDR2 YENEEA. Deletions cut 5 bases from V and 0 bases from J, with 7 bases between. The CDR3 totals 13 residues. For the CDR3, the DNA is TGTGCCAGCAGCCGGGGGGTGAACACTGAAGCTTTCTTT. This sequence encodes CASSRGVNTEAFF.

This clonotype was seen many times. The J gene is TRBJ2-1, the V gene TRBV7-9; the D gene is possibly TRBD2 (6 bases). The CDR3 is 13 amino acids. Trimming stripped 5 bases from V and 6 bases from J, with 11 bases between. CDR1 is SEHNR and CDR2 is FQNEAQ in the germline V gene (reference sequence). The CDR3 DNA sequence: TGTGCCAGCAGCCTCAGTAGCGGCAATGAGCAGTTCTTC. It is translated as CASSLSSGNEQFF. Combining the CDR3 with reference TRBV7-9 and TRBJ2-1 gives the whole variable domain DTGVSQNPRHKITKRGQNVTFRCDPISEHNRLYWYRQTLGQGPEFLTYFQNEAQLEKSRLLSDRFSAERPKGSFSTLEIQRTEQGDSAMYLCASSLSSGNEQFFGPGTRLTVL.

A single count supports this clonotype. V usage is TRBV4-1 and J usage is TRBJ2-5; D could derive from TRBD1 or TRBD2 (5 bases each). The V end was cut by 7 bases, the J end by 2 bases, with 17 bases between. The CDR3 extends over 15 amino acids. Looked up from germline, CDR1 is MGHRA and CDR2 is YSYEKL. The CDR3 spells CASTLAWGIQETQYF. CDR3 DNA sequence: TGCGCCAGCACCTTAGCGTGGGGCATTCAAGAGACCCAGTACTTC.

The rearrangement uses TRBV29-1 and TRBJ2-1; possibly TRBD1 for D (6 bases). CDR1 and CDR2 (germline): SQVTM, ANQGSEA. There are 12 residues in the CDR3. The V and J ends lost 4 bases and 6 bases respectively, with 10 bases between them. The CDR3 spells CSVGGRGNEQFF. The CDR3 DNA is TGCAGCGTTGGGGGCAGGGGCAATGAGCAGTTCTTC.

V usage is TRBV9 and J usage is TRBJ1-1, with D possibly matching TRBD1 (5 bases). The length of the CDR3 is 12 residues. CDR1 is SGDLS, CDR2 YYNGEE, per germline. The ends were cut back, 0 bases at V and 10 bases at J, with 10 bases in the middle. Here the CDR3 reads CASSVGSGRAFF. In DNA form, the CDR3 reads TGTGCCAGCAGCGTAGGCTCAGGGCGAGCTTTCTTT.